The sequence of this T cell receptor (beta chain) was determined in a study of neurological immune-mediated disorders (dated by TCRdb to 2018 to 2020). Background for the entire study: Among the approximately 35 multiple sclerosis patients, relapsing-remitting MS accounted for about 31 and secondary progressive MS accounted for 3. Peripheral blood TCR-beta repertoires from HTLV-I-associated myelopathy (HAM/TSP) patients, multiple sclerosis patients and healthy controls were compared by UMI-based sequencing. Longitudinal samples, technical triplicates and paired sorted CD4+ and CD8+ T-cell subsets, alongside PBMC samples, were included among the approximately 110 TCR-beta libraries. The cohort was made up of approximately 69 subjects, consisting of some 15 HAM/TSP patients, roughly 35 multiple sclerosis patients and around 20 healthy controls.

This clonotype was counted ten times or more. Its antigen remains undetermined. No per-base quality is available; no much larger clone lies one base away. cDNA was synthesized by template-switch 5'RACE using a primer with a 10-nucleotide random unique molecular identifier that tagged each TCR transcript. Each sequencing run produced over 170 million TCR-beta sequences covering 15-18 subjects. Total RNA was extracted with the RNeasy kit. The KAPA Real-time Library Amplification kit was used to amplify TCR-beta VDJ regions with primers for the TCR constant region and the 5'RACE anchor. A first PCR added sample indexes and Illumina adaptors, after which a second PCR increased the library yield. After purification with Ampure beads, the TCR product of roughly 650 bp was size-selected on a 2% E-gel SizeSelection system. Library quality was checked on a Bioanalyzer, concentration was measured with Qubit, and libraries were quantified with the Kapa Library Quantification kit before pooling. Libraries were sequenced paired-end 2 x 150 bp on an Illumina HiSeq 2500. To increase sequence diversity, roughly 23-30% phiX was spiked into each library pool. From the authors' description of their analysis: Quality-filtered reads were processed with the UMI-based MiGEC pipeline, and over 80% of raw TCR sequences were removed by the MiGEC pipeline during error correction. VDJ genes were aligned to IMGT germline references, and clonotypes were defined by unique CDR3 amino acid sequence plus V-J genes. Clonal expansion, Shannon diversity and CDR3 relatedness (CalcPairwiseDistances, ClusterSamples) were evaluated with VDJtools, and phylogenetic trees were built with CLCbio workbench. Using coefficient-of-variation modelling across technical triplicates, the study counted a clone as expanded if it had at least 8 unique UMIs. Using fastp trimming at Q25 and MiXCR clonotype assembly, TCRdb reanalyzed the public sequencing data and kept in-frame beta chains. One record per CDR3 amino acid sequence lists the most common genes and DNA. The V and J calls shown here were made by TCRdb, not taken from the authors' results. The sample table records approximately 43,000 distinct CDR3 sequences; 2% to 2.5% of these occur just once. The biggest ten clones account for around 10% of the sample.

Reading from cysteine to phenylalanine, the CDR3 counts 13 amino acids. Of the read, only the CDR3 DNA is kept; its 39 bases are in frame from base 1. V and J are truncated by 0 bases and 9 bases respectively, leaving an intervening sequence of 10 bases. CDR1 and CDR2 (SGHRS, YFSETQ) derive from the germline V gene. Overall results and qualifications from the work: The MS cluster was not associated with any clinical or MRI features, and the authors stated that larger cohorts are needed. In phylogenetic analysis, the repertoires of 18 of 34 MS patients grouped into a cluster of related CDR3 sequences, which suggests a possible signature at the repertoire level. TCR clonal expansion was highest in HAM/TSP patients and lowest in MS patients, with MS patients falling below even healthy controls. Across subjects, expanded clones never shared an identical CDR3 amino acid sequence, which suggests that the TCR-beta repertoires in every group were private.

For unsorted PBMC libraries, 2 million PBMCs were used after storage in RNAlater at -80 degrees C until RNA extraction. The multiple sclerosis patients were enrolled in a US clinical protocol that evaluated disease progression with magnetic resonance imaging. Peripheral blood underwent Ficoll-Hypaque density gradient centrifugation to isolate PBMCs, which were then cryopreserved in liquid nitrogen. The chain is encoded by TRBV5-1 joined to TRBJ2-4; the D match is possibly TRBD1 or TRBD2, with 6 bases aligned in each. Source material: PBMCs. This TCR came from a young man with multiple sclerosis. The nucleotides read TGCGCCAGCAGCTTGGTGGAGGGGGGCATTCAGTACTTC. Its protein is CASSLVEGGIQYF.